This entry lists 14 T cell receptor beta chains sequenced from one sample in a study of cytomegalovirus exposure and HLA in healthy donors. Researchers ran the PCR with 60 Vbeta and 13 Jbeta primers. Generated by immunoSEQ multiplex PCR, the TCRdb table keeps only in-frame clones and is missing some. The sample has about 130,000 clones, 75% to 85% seen once. The sequenced material came from PBMCs. These receptors were collected from a man aged 25-40 years in good health and CMV-seronegative.

This clone was counted between two and nine times. The rearrangement joins TRBV5-6 to TRBJ2-7, with 7 bases aligning to TRBD1. The germline V gene has CDR1 SGHDT and CDR2 YYEEEE. The CDR3 consists of 16 residues. The V segment lost 6 bases and the J segment 1 base; nucleotides outside the gene matches: 13. DNA of the CDR3: TGTGCCAGCACCCGAGCCGGACAGGAAAGATCCTACGAGCAGTACTTC. Its translation: CASTRAGQERSYEQYF.

The chain has TRBV29-1 and TRBJ1-4; D remains ambiguous. This CDR3 has 13 residues. The V and J ends lost 4 bases and 0 bases respectively, with 6 bases between them. Germline V lookup: CDR1 SQVTM, CDR2 ANQGSEA. CDR3 in DNA: TGCAGCGTTGTACACGCAACTAATGAAAAACTGTTTTTT. It specifies CSVVHATNEKLFF.

In nucleotides, the CDR3 is TGCAGTGCTAGCCGGTTGGAGCAGTACTTC. It yields the protein CSASRLEQYF. This chain joins TRBV20-1 and TRBJ2-7; D gene uncertain. Trimming shortened V by 3 bases and J by 7 bases, and 7 bases separated the two germline ends. CDR3 size: 10 residues. Germline loops: CDR1 DFQATT, CDR2 SNEGSKA (reference sequence).

The V and J genes are TRBV28 and TRBJ1-1; 7 bases match TRBD1. The CDR3 extends over 13 amino acids. Unmatched junction bases numbered 3, after V lost 8 bases and J lost 0 bases. CDR1 is MDHEN and CDR2 is SYDVKM in the germline V gene. CDR3 region: CASGQAMNTEAFF. Written as DNA, the CDR3 is TGTGCCAGCGGACAGGCGATGAACACTGAAGCTTTCTTT.

The chain recombines TRBV9 with TRBJ2-3, with D tentatively TRBD1 (6 bases). The CDR3 consists of 13 residues. With 4 bases removed from V and 6 bases from J, the gap between germline ends came to 12 bases. Germline CDR1 and CDR2: SGDLS and YYNGEE. Written as DNA, the CDR3 is TGTGCCAGCAGCCTCGGGACAACCGATACGCAGTATTTT. This encodes CASSLGTTDTQYF.

The V gene is TRBV6-1, the J gene TRBJ1-2, with D unclear. The ends were cut back, 11 bases at V and 9 bases at J, with 28 bases in the middle. The length of the CDR3 is 15 residues. Germline CDR1 and CDR2: MNHNS and SASEGT. The CDR3 bases are TGTGCCCAAGTGACTTATTCCGACGGAGAACGAAGCTACACCTTC. Encoded protein: CAQVTYSDGERSYTF.

This clone occurred a few times. V is TRBV20-1 and J is TRBJ1-5; weak D call: TRBD1 (5 bases). Germline-derived CDR1 and CDR2 are DFQATT and SNEGSKA (reference sequence). Deletions cut 4 bases from V and 11 bases from J, with 12 bases between. The CDR3 runs to 11 residues. The CDR3, as DNA: TGCAGTGCTACCTTCCAAGGGGCCCAGCATTTT. Translated: CSATFQGAQHF.

The V call is TRBV30, the J call TRBJ1-2; 8 bases align to TRBD1. Germline trimming cut 1 base from V and 7 bases from J; bases unmatched to any gene: 8. Germline V gene data show CDR1 as GTSNPN and CDR2 as SVGIG (reference sequence). CDR3 length: 14 residues. CDR3 protein: CAWSGAGGSLGYTF. CDR3 bases: TGTGCCTGGAGTGGGGCAGGGGGCTCCCTTGGCTACACCTTC.

The chain recombines TRBV27 with TRBJ2-7, with D possibly matching TRBD1 (6 bases). The CDR3 sequence is 13 residues long. V was shortened by 6 bases and J by 6 bases, with 15 bases between the two germline ends. The germline gives CDR1 MNHEY, CDR2 SMNVEV (reference sequence). In DNA, the CDR3 is TGTGCCAGCAGGGTTGGGGGCGGCGGCGAGCAGTACTTC. It codes for CASRVGGGGEQYF.

This clone was observed a handful of times. V gene TRBV5-1 combines with J gene TRBJ1-3, with a tentative D call TRBD1 (6 bases). This CDR3 spans 15 amino acids. The V end was cut by 4 bases, the J end by 0 bases, with 11 bases between. Germline V gene lookup returns CDR1 SGHRS and CDR2 YFSETQ. Written as DNA, the CDR3 is TGCGCCAGCAGCCTCGACAGGCGCTCTGGAAACACCATATATTTT. Protein sequence: CASSLDRRSGNTIYF.

This clone was counted between two and nine times. The chain is built from TRBV7-2 and TRBJ1-1, with D perhaps matching TRBD1 (5 bases). Trimming stripped 5 bases from V and 3 bases from J, with 16 bases between. The CDR3 is 15 amino acids. Per germline, CDR1 SGHTA and CDR2 FQGNSA. CDR3 amino acids: CASSHRQTPYTEAFF. In DNA form, the CDR3 reads TGTGCCAGCAGCCACAGACAGACGCCGTACACTGAAGCTTTCTTT.

The chain links TRBV2 to TRBJ1-1; D uncertain. CDR1 SNHLY and CDR2 FYNNEI come from the germline V gene. With 0 bases removed from V and 0 bases from J, the gap between germline ends came to 14 bases. The CDR3 extends over 17 amino acids. The CDR3 sequence: CASSEALREGLNTEAFF. The CDR3, as DNA: TGTGCCAGCAGTGAAGCGCTTCGGGAGGGCTTGAACACTGAAGCTTTCTTT.

CDR3 amino acids: CASSLGGGAFVAEAFF. The DNA of the CDR3 is TGTGCCAGCAGCTTGGGAGGGGGCGCATTTGTCGCTGAAGCTTTCTTT. V and J are TRBV5-4 and TRBJ1-1; 7 nucleotides align to TRBD1. The CDR3 is 16 amino acids. The trim removed 0 bases at V and 6 bases at J, leaving 11 bases unmatched. CDR1 and CDR2 from the germline V gene are SGHNT and YYREEE (reference sequence). The full variable domain, with the rest looked up from reference TRBV5-4 and TRBJ1-1, is ETGVTQSPTHLIKTRGQQVTLRCSSQSGHNTVSWYQQALGQGPQFIFQYYREEENGRGNFPPRFSGLQFPNYSSELNVNALELDDSALYLCASSLGGGAFVAEAFFGQGTRLTVV.

This chain joins TRBV10-3 and TRBJ2-2; the match to TRBD2 covers 16 bases. The germline gives CDR1 ENHRY, CDR2 SYGVKD. This CDR3 comprises 17 residues. Trimming at V came to 10 bases and at J to 7 bases, leaving 12 bases not matched to a gene. This chain's CDR3 is CASARGTSGRAGGELFF. Here the CDR3 DNA reads TGTGCCAGTGCACGCGGGACTAGCGGGAGGGCCGGCGGGGAGCTGTTTTTT.